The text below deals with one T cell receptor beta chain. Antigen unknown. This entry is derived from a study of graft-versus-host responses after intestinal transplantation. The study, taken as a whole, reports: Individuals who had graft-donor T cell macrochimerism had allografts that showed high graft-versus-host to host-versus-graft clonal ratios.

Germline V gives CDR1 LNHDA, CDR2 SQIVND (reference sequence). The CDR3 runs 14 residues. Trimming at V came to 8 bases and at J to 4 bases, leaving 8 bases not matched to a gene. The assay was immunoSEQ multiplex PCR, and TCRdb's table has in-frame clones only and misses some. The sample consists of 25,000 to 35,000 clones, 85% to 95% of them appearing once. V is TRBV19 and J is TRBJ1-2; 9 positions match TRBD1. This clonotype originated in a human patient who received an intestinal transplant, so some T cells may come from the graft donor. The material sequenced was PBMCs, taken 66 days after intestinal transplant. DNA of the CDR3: TGTGCCAGTTCAATAACGACAGGGGGCTATGGCTACACCTTC. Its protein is CASSITTGGYGYTF.